The 6 T cell receptor beta chains reported below all come from one sample, sequenced in a study of blood T cell repertoires in COVID-19. Sequencing was performed with immunoSEQ multiplex PCR; in TCRdb, only in-frame clones are kept and a portion is missing. Seen here are over 150,000 clones, approximately 80% observed once, and the top ten hold 13%. Sequenced material: peripheral blood. These receptor sequences come from a human donor in a cohort sampled during active COVID-19.

The chain has TRBV19 and TRBJ2-2; D is possibly TRBD1 (5 bases). Germline CDR1 is LNHDA and CDR2 is SQIVND (reference sequence). Trimming left V 9 bases short and J 4 bases short, with 12 bases between. The CDR3 contains 13 residues. CDR3 in amino acids: CASHPQGTGELFF. In DNA form, the CDR3 reads TGTGCCAGCCACCCTCAGGGCACCGGGGAGCTGTTTTTT.

The genes are TRBV27 and TRBJ2-7; TRBD2 agrees at 9 bases. V trimming: 2 bases; J trimming: 7 bases; junction bases outside the gene matches: 6. This CDR3 comprises 14 residues. The germline V gene encodes CDR1 MNHEY and CDR2 SMNVEV (reference sequence). The CDR3 reads CASSLVGLAEEQYF. CDR3 bases: TGTGCCAGCAGTTTAGTGGGACTAGCTGAAGAGCAGTACTTC.

The V and J genes are TRBV2 and TRBJ2-1, with 7 bases matching TRBD2. J lost 0 bases, V lost 7 bases, and 6 bases had no gene match. Germline CDR1 is SNHLY and CDR2 is FYNNEI. CDR3 length: 15 amino acids. DNA of the CDR3: TGTGCCAGCAAGAGCGGGGAAAGCTCCTACAATGAGCAGTTCTTC. This encodes CASKSGESSYNEQFF.

This clone was recorded only once. The chain carries TRBV30 and TRBJ2-1; 9 nucleotides line up with TRBD2. Per germline, CDR1 GTSNPN and CDR2 SVGIG (reference sequence). CDR3 size: 15 residues. V trimming: 4 bases; J trimming: 3 bases; junction bases outside the gene matches: 7. The CDR3 region is CAWMEGAGGYNEQFF. The CDR3 DNA reads TGTGCCTGGATGGAGGGAGCGGGAGGCTACAATGAGCAGTTCTTC.

This chain joins TRBV15 and TRBJ2-3; weak D call: TRBD1 (6 bases). The CDR3 is 17 residues long. Germline CDR1 LNHNV, CDR2 YYDKDF (reference sequence). Trimming pared 0 bases from V and 4 bases from J, leaving 17 bases between. The CDR3 loop is CATSREGGGWIADTQYF. In DNA, the CDR3 is TGTGCCACCAGCAGAGAAGGTGGGGGCTGGATCGCAGATACGCAGTATTTT.

This clone appeared a few times. The chain employs TRBV18 and TRBJ2-3, with D tentatively TRBD2 (6 bases). V dropped 6 bases and J dropped 4 bases, with 20 bases sitting between them. This CDR3 has 16 amino acids. CDR1 is KGHSH, CDR2 LQKENI, per germline. The CDR3 DNA sequence: TGTGCCAGCTCGCTAGGAGTGAGGAGGGAGTCAGATACGCAGTATTTT. Encoded protein: CASSLGVRRESDTQYF.